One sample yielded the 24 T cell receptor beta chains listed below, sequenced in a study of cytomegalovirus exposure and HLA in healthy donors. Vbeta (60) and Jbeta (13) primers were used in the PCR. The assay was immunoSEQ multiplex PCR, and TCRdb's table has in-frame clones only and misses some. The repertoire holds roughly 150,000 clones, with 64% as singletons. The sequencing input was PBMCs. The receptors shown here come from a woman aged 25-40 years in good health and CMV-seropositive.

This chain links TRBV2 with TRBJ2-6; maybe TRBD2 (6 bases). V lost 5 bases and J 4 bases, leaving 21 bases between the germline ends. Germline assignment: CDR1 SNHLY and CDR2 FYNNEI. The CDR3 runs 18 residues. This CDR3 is CASSSMALPGVGANVLTF. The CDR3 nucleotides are TGTGCCAGCAGTTCGATGGCTTTGCCGGGGGTGGGGGCCAACGTCCTGACTTTC.

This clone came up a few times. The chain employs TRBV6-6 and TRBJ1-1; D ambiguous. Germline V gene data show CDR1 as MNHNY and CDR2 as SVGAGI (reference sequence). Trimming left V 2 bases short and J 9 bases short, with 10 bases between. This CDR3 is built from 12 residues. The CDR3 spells CASSYEGLKAFF. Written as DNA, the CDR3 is TGTGCCAGCAGTTACGAGGGCCTAAAAGCTTTCTTT.

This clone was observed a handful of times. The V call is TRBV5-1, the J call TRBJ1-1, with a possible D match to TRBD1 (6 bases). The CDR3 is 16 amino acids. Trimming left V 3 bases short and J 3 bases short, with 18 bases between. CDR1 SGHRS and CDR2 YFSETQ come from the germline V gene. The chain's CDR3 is CASSWGEGGRDTEAFF. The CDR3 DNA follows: TGCGCCAGCAGCTGGGGGGAGGGGGGTAGAGACACTGAAGCTTTCTTT.

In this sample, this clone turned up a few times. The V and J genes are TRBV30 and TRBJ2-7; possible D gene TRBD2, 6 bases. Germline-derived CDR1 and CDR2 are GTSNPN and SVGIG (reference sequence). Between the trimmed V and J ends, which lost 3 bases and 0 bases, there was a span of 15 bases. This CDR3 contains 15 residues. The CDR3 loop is CAWSLTWRGSYEQYF. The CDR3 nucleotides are TGTGCCTGGAGCCTAACATGGAGGGGCTCCTACGAGCAGTACTTC.

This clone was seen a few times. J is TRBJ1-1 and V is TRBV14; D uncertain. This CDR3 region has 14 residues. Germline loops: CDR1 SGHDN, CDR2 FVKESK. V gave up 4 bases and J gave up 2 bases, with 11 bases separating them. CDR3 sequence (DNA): TGTGCCAGCAGCCCCCTCAGTTATAACACTGAAGCTTTCTTT. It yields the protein CASSPLSYNTEAFF.

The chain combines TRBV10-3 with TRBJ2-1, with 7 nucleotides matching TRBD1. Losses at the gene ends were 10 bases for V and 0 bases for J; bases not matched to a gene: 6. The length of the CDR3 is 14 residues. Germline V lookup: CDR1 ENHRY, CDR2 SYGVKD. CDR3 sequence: CATTGESSYNEQFF. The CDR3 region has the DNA TGTGCCACCACAGGGGAATCCTCCTACAATGAGCAGTTCTTC.

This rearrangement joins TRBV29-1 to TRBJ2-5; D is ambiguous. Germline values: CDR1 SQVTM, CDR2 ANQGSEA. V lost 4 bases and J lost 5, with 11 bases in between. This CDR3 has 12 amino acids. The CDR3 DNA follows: TGCAGCGTTGCTCCCGAACGGGAGACCCAGTACTTC. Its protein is CSVAPERETQYF.

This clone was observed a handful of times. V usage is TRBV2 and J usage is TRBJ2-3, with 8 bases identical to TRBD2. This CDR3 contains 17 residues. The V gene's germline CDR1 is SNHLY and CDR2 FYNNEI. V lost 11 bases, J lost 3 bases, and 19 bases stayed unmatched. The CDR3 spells CAGQGQREIGRTDTQYF. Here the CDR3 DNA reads TGTGCCGGCCAGGGGCAGCGGGAGATCGGGAGAACAGATACGCAGTATTTT.

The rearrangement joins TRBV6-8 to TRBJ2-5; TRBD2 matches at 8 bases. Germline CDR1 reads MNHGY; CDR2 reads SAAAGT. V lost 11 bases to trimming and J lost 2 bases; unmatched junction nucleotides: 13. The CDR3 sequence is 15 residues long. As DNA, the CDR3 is TGTGCCCACCTTTTTAGCGGGATGGAACAAGAGACCCAGTACTTC. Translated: CAHLFSGMEQETQYF.

CDR3 sequence reads: CASSPTEQSQVGYTF. As DNA, the CDR3 is TGTGCCAGCTCACCGACCGAGCAATCCCAGGTGGGCTACACCTTC. The V and J genes are TRBV18 and TRBJ1-2; D gene uncertain. Trimming pared 3 bases from V and 8 bases from J, leaving 19 bases between. The CDR3 totals 15 residues. Germline V gives CDR1 KGHSH, CDR2 LQKENI.

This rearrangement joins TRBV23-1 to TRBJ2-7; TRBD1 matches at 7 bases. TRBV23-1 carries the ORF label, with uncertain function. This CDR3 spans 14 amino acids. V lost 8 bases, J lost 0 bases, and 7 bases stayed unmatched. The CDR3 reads CASGGQTSSYEQYF. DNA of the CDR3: TGCGCCAGCGGGGGACAGACAAGCTCCTACGAGCAGTACTTC.

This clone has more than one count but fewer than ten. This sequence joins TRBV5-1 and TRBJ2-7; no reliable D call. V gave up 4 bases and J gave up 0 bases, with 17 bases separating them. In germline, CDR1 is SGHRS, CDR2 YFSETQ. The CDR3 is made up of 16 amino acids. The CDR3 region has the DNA TGCGCCAGCAGCATTGATCTGGGCAGTACCTCCTACGAGCAGTACTTC. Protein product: CASSIDLGSTSYEQYF.

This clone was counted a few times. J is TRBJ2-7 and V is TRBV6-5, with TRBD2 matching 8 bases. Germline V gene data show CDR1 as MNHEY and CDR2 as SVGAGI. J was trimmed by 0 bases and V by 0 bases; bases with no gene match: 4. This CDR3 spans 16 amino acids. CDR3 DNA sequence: TGTGCCAGCAGTTACTCTAGCGGGGTGAGCTCCTACGAGCAGTACTTC. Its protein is CASSYSSGVSSYEQYF.

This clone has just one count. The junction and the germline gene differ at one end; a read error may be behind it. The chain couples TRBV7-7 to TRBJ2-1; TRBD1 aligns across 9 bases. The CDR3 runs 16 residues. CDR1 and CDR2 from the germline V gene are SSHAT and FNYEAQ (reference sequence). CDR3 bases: TGTGCTAGCAGCTTGGACGACAGGGGGGCCTACAATGAGCAGTTCTTC. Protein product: CASSLDDRGAYNEQFF.

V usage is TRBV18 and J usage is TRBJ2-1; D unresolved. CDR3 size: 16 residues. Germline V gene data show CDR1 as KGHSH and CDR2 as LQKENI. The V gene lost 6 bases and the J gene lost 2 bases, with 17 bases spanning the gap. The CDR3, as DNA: TGTGCCAGCTCCTCCGAGGAGCTTTACCCCTACAATGAGCAGTTCTTC. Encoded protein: CASSSEELYPYNEQFF.

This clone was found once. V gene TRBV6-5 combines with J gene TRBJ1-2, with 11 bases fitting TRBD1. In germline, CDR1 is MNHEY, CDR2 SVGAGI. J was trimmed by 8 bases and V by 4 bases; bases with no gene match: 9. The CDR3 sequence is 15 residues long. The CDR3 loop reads CASSSLGTGGRGYTF. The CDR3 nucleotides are TGTGCCAGCAGTTCCCTTGGGACAGGGGGTCGGGGCTACACCTTC.

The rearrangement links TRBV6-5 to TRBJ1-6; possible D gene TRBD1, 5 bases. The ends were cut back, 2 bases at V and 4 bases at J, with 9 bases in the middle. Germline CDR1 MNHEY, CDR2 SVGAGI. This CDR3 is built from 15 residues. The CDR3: CASSYTGGYNSPLHF. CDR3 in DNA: TGTGCCAGCAGTTACACCGGGGGTTATAATTCACCCCTCCACTTT.

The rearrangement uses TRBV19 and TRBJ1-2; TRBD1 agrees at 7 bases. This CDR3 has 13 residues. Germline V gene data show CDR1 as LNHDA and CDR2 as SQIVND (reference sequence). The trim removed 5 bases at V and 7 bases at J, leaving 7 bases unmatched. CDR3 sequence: CASSYRQGGGYTF. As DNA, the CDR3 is TGTGCCAGTAGTTATCGGCAGGGGGGTGGCTACACCTTC.

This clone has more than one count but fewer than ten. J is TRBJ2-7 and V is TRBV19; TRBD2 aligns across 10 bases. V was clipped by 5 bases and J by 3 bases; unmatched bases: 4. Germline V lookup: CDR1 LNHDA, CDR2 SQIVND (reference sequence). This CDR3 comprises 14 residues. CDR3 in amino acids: CASSPGLADYEQYF. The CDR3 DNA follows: TGTGCCAGTAGTCCAGGACTAGCGGACTACGAGCAGTACTTC.

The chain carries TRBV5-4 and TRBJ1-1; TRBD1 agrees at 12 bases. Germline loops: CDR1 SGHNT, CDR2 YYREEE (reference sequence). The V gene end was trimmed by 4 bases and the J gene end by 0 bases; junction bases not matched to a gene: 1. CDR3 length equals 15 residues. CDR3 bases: TGTGCCAGCAGCGGGACAGGGGGCATGAACACTGAAGCTTTCTTT. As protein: CASSGTGGMNTEAFF.

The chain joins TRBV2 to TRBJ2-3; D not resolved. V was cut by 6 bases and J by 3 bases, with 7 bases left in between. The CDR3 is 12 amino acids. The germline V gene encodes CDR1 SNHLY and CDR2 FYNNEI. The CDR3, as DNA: TGTGCCAGCAGGGGCTGGACAGATACGCAGTATTTT. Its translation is CASRGWTDTQYF.

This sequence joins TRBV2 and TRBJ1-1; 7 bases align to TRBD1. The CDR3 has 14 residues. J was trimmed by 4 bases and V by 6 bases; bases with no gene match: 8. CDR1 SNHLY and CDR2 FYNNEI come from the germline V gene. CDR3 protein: CASSVGDSSTEAFF. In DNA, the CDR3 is TGTGCCAGCAGCGTCGGGGACAGTTCCACTGAAGCTTTCTTT. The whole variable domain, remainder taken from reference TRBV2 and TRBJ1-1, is EPEVTQTPSHQVTQMGQEVILRCVPISNHLYFYWYRQILGQKVEFLVSFYNNEISEKSEIFDDQFSVERPDGSNFTLKIRSTKLEDSAMYFCASSVGDSSTEAFFGQGTRLTVV.

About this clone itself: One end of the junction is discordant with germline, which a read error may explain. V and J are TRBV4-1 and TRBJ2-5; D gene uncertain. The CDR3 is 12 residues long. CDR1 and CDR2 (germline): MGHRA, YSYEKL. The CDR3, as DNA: TGCGCCAGCAGTCAAGTGAGAGAGACCCAGTACTTC. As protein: CASSQVRETQYF.

CDR3 loop: CASSWTSGRAAYNEQFF. For the CDR3, the DNA is TGTGCCAGCAGCTGGACTAGCGGGAGGGCCGCCTACAATGAGCAGTTCTTC. The V call is TRBV5-6, the J call TRBJ2-1; 15 nucleotides match TRBD2. With V trimmed by 3 bases and J by 2 bases, 3 bases remained unmatched. The CDR3 has 17 amino acids. Germline CDR1 reads SGHDT; CDR2 reads YYEEEE.